A selection of T cell receptor beta chains follows, all from one sample in a study of cytomegalovirus exposure and HLA in healthy donors. This table comes from immunoSEQ multiplex PCR, and its TCRdb copy is limited to in-frame clones, with some not included. Here the sample spans about 210,000 clones, approximately 90% being singletons. The sequenced sample was PBMCs. The receptor set was obtained from a boy aged 2-9 years in good health and CMV-seronegative. Each CDR3 is given with its conserved first and last residue. D genes are given only for firm matches. Clone size is stated in some rows and not others, as once, few, many or a class when expanded.

j_call v_call clone_size d_call cdr3_nt cdr3_aa
TRBJ1-3 TRBV7-9 NA NA TGTTCCAGCAGCTTAGAGAAAAAGCGGACGGGAAACACCATATATTTT CSSSLEKKRTGNTIYF
TRBJ2-5 TRBV30 NA NA TGTGCCTGGAGCGCGGGACGGGAGACCCAGTACTTC CAWSAGRETQYF
TRBJ1-2 TRBV19 once NA TGTGCCAGTAGTCCTGGGCTTAGCGGCTATGGCTACACCTTC CASSPGLSGYGYTF
TRBJ2-7 TRBV28 NA NA TGTGCCAGCCGCTCTCCCCCTCTAGCGTCCTACTCCTACGAGCAGTACTTC CASRSPPLASYSYEQYF
TRBJ2-3 TRBV5-1 NA TRBD2 TGCGCCAGCAGCTCATTAGCGGGACCCACAGATACGCAGTATTTT CASSSLAGPTDTQYF
TRBJ2-7 TRBV19 NA NA TGTGCCAGTAGTATTTATTACGGTACCTACGAGCAGTACTTC CASSIYYGTYEQYF
TRBJ2-3 TRBV7-8 NA NA TGTGCCAGCAGCTCCACCCGGGGGAGCACAGATACGCAGTATTTT CASSSTRGSTDTQYF
TRBJ1-3 TRBV7-9 NA NA TGTGCCAGCAGCACACCACAGGGAACTGGAAACACCATATATTTT CASSTPQGTGNTIYF
TRBJ1-6 TRBV28 NA NA TGTGCCAGCAGTTTCGCGGGGAGGGTTGGCTCACCCCTCCACTTT CASSFAGRVGSPLHF
TRBJ1-2 TRBV5-1 NA TRBD1 TGCGCCAGCAGCCAGACCGAAGGGGGCGGCTACACCTTC CASSQTEGGGYTF
TRBJ2-5 TRBV5-6 NA TRBD2 TGTGCCAGCAGCCCTCTTAGCGGGAGGGAAATAAGCCAAGAGACCCAGTACTTC CASSPLSGREISQETQYF
TRBJ1-1 TRBV5-1 NA TRBD1 TGCGCCAGCACAACGGAAGGACAGGGGTCATTTGCTGAAGCTTTCTTT CASTTEGQGSFAEAFF
TRBJ1-6 TRBV19 NA TRBD1 TGTGCCAGTAGTACGGGGGACAGTTGGAATTCACCCCTCCACTTT CASSTGDSWNSPLHF
TRBJ2-5 TRBV5-1 NA TRBD2 TGCGCCAGCAGCAATGGCGCTAGCGGGGAGACCCAGTACTTC CASSNGASGETQYF
TRBJ2-2 TRBV7-9 NA TRBD2 TGTGCCAGCAGCTCCGGGCTGATGGCGGGAGACACCGGGGAGCTGTTTTTT CASSSGLMAGDTGELFF
TRBJ2-5 TRBV6-5 NA NA TGTGCCAGCAGTTACTCGGGGGGGCGCGGGGAGACCCAGTACTTC CASSYSGGRGETQYF
TRBJ2-5 TRBV27 NA TRBD2 TGTGCCAGCAGTCCGGGACTAGCGGGGTATCGAGAGACCCAGTACTTC CASSPGLAGYRETQYF
TRBJ1-6 TRBV9 NA NA TGTGCCAGCGCTTCACAGGGCTCCCTCCACTTT CASASQGSLHF
TRBJ1-1 TRBV15 few NA TGTGCCACCAGCAGAGAAACAGGGTACCCCACTGAAGCTTTCTTT CATSRETGYPTEAFF
TRBJ1-3 TRBV29-1 NA NA TGCAGCGTTGTACAGGCAGGGCCCGGAAACACCATATATTTT CSVVQAGPGNTIYF
TRBJ2-5 TRBV5-4 NA NA TGTGCCAGCGGCCAGGGGCTAGCGGAAGAGACCCAGTACTTC CASGQGLAEETQYF
TRBJ2-5 TRBV5-4 NA TRBD1 TGTGCCAGCGGACAGGACAGGGAAGAGACCCAGTACTTC CASGQDREETQYF
TRBJ2-2 TRBV13 NA NA TGTGCCAGCAGCCGCGGGACTGTAACCGGGGAGCTGTTTTTT CASSRGTVTGELFF
TRBJ1-1 TRBV19 NA NA TGTGCCAGTAGGAGAGGGTTGAACACTGAAGCTTTCTTT CASRRGLNTEAFF
TRBJ2-2 TRBV19 NA NA TGTGCTACTCTTCCCACTAGGGCCACCGGGGAGCTGTTTTTT CATLPTRATGELFF
TRBJ2-3 TRBV27 NA NA TGTGCCAGCAGTCCCCGCCCTAGGAGCACAGATACGCAGTATTTT CASSPRPRSTDTQYF
TRBJ1-1 TRBV7-9 NA NA TGTGCCAGCAGCTCCGGCGGGGGGGCTGAAGAAGCTTTCTTT CASSSGGGAEEAFF
TRBJ2-7 TRBV16 NA TRBD2 TGTGCCAGCAGCCCCACAGCCCGGGGGGACCCCTACGAGCAGTACTTC CASSPTARGDPYEQYF
TRBJ1-5 TRBV28 NA NA TGTGCCAGCAGTCCCCAGGTTCGATGGGCCCTTAGCAATCAGCCCCAGCATTTT CASSPQVRWALSNQPQHF
TRBJ2-1 TRBV6-6 NA NA TGTGCCAGCAGTTACGAACTAGTCTACAATGAGCAGTTCTTC CASSYELVYNEQFF
TRBJ1-2 TRBV6-1 NA NA TGTGCCAGCAGTGAAGCCCCAGGGGACTATGGCTACACCTTC CASSEAPGDYGYTF
TRBJ1-5 TRBV6-5 NA TRBD1 TGTGCCAGCAGTTACTCGACGACAGGGGATCAGCCCCAGCATTTT CASSYSTTGDQPQHF
TRBJ2-3 TRBV9 once TRBD2 TGTGCCAGCAGCCCCTGGGACTATAAACGCACAGATACGCAGTATTTT CASSPWDYKRTDTQYF
TRBJ2-5 TRBV5-1 NA NA TGCGCCAGCAGCTTGGCCCCGTTTGAGGCCCAGTACTTC CASSLAPFEAQYF
TRBJ2-3 TRBV6-5 NA NA TGTGCCAGCAGCCTGTCCTCGACTAGCACAGATACGCAGTATTTT CASSLSSTSTDTQYF
TRBJ2-4 TRBV27 NA TRBD2 TGTGCCAGCAGTTTAGGTTCTAGCGGGGGGAACATTCAGTACTTC CASSLGSSGGNIQYF
TRBJ1-5 TRBV28 NA TRBD1 TGTGCCAGCAGTTTGGACAGGTCTGATCAGCCCCAGCATTTT CASSLDRSDQPQHF
TRBJ1-3 TRBV18 few NA TGTGCCAGCTCACCAACAACACCTGGAAACACCATATATTTT CASSPTTPGNTIYF
TRBJ2-7 TRBV27 NA TRBD2 TGTGCCAGCAGGGCGGGAGGGCCCTACGAGCAGTACTTC CASRAGGPYEQYF
TRBJ2-1 TRBV7-9 NA TRBD1 TGTGCCAGCTCAGGGGGTAAGGGTGAGCAGTTCTTC CASSGGKGEQFF
TRBJ1-1 TRBV11-3 once TRBD1 TGTGCCAGCAGCCATATACCTGACAGGGGCACTGAAGCTTTCTTT CASSHIPDRGTEAFF
TRBJ2-6 TRBV6-1 NA NA TGTGCCAGCAGTGAAAGGTTAGGGGCAGCAGGGGCCAACGTCCTGACTTTC CASSERLGAAGANVLTF
TRBJ2-7 TRBV5-1 NA NA TGCGCCAGCAGCTCCCGTGGCAGCACAACCACGAGGGTCGAGCAGTACTTC CASSSRGSTTTRVEQYF
TRBJ2-7 TRBV29-1 NA NA TGCAGCGTTAGGACAGATGTCTACGAGCAGTACTTC CSVRTDVYEQYF
TRBJ2-3 TRBV28 NA TRBD2 TGTGCCAGCAGTTCTCACGGACTAGCGGGGGGAACAGATACGCAGTATTTT CASSSHGLAGGTDTQYF
TRBJ2-7 TRBV7-2 NA TRBD1 TGTGCCAGCAGCGTAAGGGTACAGGGGGGTGAGCAGTACTTC CASSVRVQGGEQYF
TRBJ2-1 TRBV27 NA TRBD2 TGTGCCAGCAGTTTAATCCCGGGAGGGGGGGATGAGCAGTTCTTC CASSLIPGGGDEQFF
TRBJ1-1 TRBV19 NA TRBD1 TGTGCCAGAGGACAGGGGGCCTCTGAAGCTTTCTTT CARGQGASEAFF
TRBJ1-2 TRBV29-1 once NA TGCAGCGTTGAAGATCCTTTCGAGGGAAATGACTATGGCTACACCTTC CSVEDPFEGNDYGYTF
TRBJ1-4 TRBV7-8 NA NA TGTGCCAGCAGTTGGGGAAGGAGGGAAGGTGAAAAACTGTTTTTT CASSWGRREGEKLFF
TRBJ2-7 TRBV27 once NA TGTGCCAGCAGTTTCGGGCAGGGGTTTCCCTACGAGCAGTACTTC CASSFGQGFPYEQYF
TRBJ1-3 TRBV7-6 once TRBD1 TGTGCCAGCAGTCGGACAGGGGGTCTTCTCTCTGGAAACACCATATATTTT CASSRTGGLLSGNTIYF
TRBJ1-6 TRBV28 NA NA TGTGCCAGCAGGGTCCTAAGGGGACAACCTTTTTCACCCCTCCACTTT CASRVLRGQPFSPLHF
TRBJ2-7 TRBV23-1 NA NA TGCGCCAGCAGTCACCCTCTAGCCTACGAGCAGTACTTC CASSHPLAYEQYF
TRBJ2-5 TRBV28 NA NA TGTGCCAGCAGTCACAGGGAGGGAGAGACCCAGTACTTC CASSHREGETQYF
TRBJ1-1 TRBV28 NA NA TGTGCCAGCAGTTACCGGAGTGAAGCTTTCTTT CASSYRSEAFF
TRBJ2-3 TRBV5-1 NA NA TGCGCCAGCAGCTTGGGGGAGCTTAGCACAGATACGCAGTATTTT CASSLGELSTDTQYF
TRBJ1-2 TRBV9 few NA TGTGCCAGCAATCGACAGGCAGGCGGCTACACCTTC CASNRQAGGYTF
TRBJ2-7 TRBV19 NA NA TGTGCCAGTAGTATAGTCACCGGGAACCTAGGTCGCGAGCAGTACTTC CASSIVTGNLGREQYF